This TCR beta chain was observed in a study of cytomegalovirus exposure and HLA in healthy donors. The PCR made use of 60 Vbeta and 13 Jbeta primers. Only in-frame clones appear in the TCRdb table, and some are missing; sequencing was by immunoSEQ multiplex PCR. The sample lists some 90,000 clones; 78% were seen once. General study results and limits: Reportedly, HLA-A and HLA-B alleles of most subjects were accurately predicted from TCR beta. Analyzed later, most CMV-associated TCR beta chains appeared HLA-restricted.

About this clone itself: Its antigen is unidentified. Germline and junction disagree at one end, which may indicate a read error. Other nucleotide sequences in the sample specify the same CDR3.

Sequencing was done on a sample of PBMCs. The sequence was collected from a woman aged 35 to 49 in good health and CMV-seronegative.

DNA for the CDR3: TGTGCCAGTAGCGTAGGCTCGGCTAGCGGAGCCTACGAGCAGTACTTC. Residues: CASSVGSASGAYEQYF. This rearrangement joins TRBV9 to TRBJ2-7, with 7 bases that match TRBD2. The CDR3 contains 16 residues. CDR1 and CDR2 (germline): SGDLS, YYNGEE.